This entry lists 19 T cell receptor beta chains sequenced from one sample in a study of regulatory T cells in long-lasting Graves disease. To make TCR beta libraries, researchers used iRepertoire HTBI primers and Arm-PCR of CDR3 regions. A single record per CDR3 protein comes from TCRdb applying MiXCR to the multiplex PCR reads. The sample lists hundreds of thousands of distinct CDR3 sequences; roughly 20% were seen once. Indicated time point: persistent/refractory GD, antithyroid drugs over 5 years with positive TRAb. PBMC-extracted RNA yielded the TCR library. The specimen was peripheral blood mononuclear cells (PBMCs), collected when the disease was refractory, from a patient treated with antithyroid drugs. The origin of the receptors is a female donor with Graves disease.

This clonotype was picked up a small number of times. J is TRBJ2-5 and V is TRBV6-2 or TRBV6-3; a possible D gene is TRBD1 (6 bases). The CDR3 is 14 residues long. Germline V gives CDR1 MNHEY, CDR2 SVGEGT. Trimming left V 4 bases short and J 4 bases short, with 13 bases between. This chain's CDR3 is CASSFQGIAETQYF. CDR3 in DNA: TGTGCCAGCAGTTTCCAGGGGATCGCAGAGACCCAGTACTTC.

The V call is TRBV28, the J call TRBJ2-2; the D gene is possibly TRBD1 (5 bases). The CDR3 sequence is 14 residues long. Germline assignment: CDR1 MDHEN and CDR2 SYDVKM. The V end was cut by 2 bases, the J end by 5 bases, with 9 bases between. Written as DNA, the CDR3 is TGTGCCAGCAGTTTACAGGGTCGGACCGGGGAGCTGTTTTTT. It codes for CASSLQGRTGELFF.

This clonotype was seen a few times. The chain couples TRBV24-1 to TRBJ2-2; D remains unclear. The CDR3 sequence is 12 residues long. V was shortened by 4 bases and J by 6 bases, with 5 bases between the two germline ends. Germline V gives CDR1 KGHDR, CDR2 SFDVKD. The CDR3 DNA reads TGTGCCACCAGTGAGGGGTCCGGGGAGCTGTTTTTT. Its protein is CATSEGSGELFF.

This clonotype was seen only a few times. The chain uses TRBV7-9 and TRBJ2-7; D ambiguous. Germline V lookup: CDR1 SEHNR, CDR2 FQNEAQ (reference sequence). With 5 bases removed from V and 2 bases from J, the gap between germline ends came to 16 bases. The CDR3 has 15 residues. Written as DNA, the CDR3 is TGTGCCAGCAGCCTATTGGAAGTATTGCCCTACGAGCAGTACTTC. Protein sequence: CASSLLEVLPYEQYF.

This sequence joins TRBV10-1 and TRBJ1-5, with 10 nucleotides matching TRBD1. The CDR3 is 12 residues long. V shed 9 bases and J 9 bases; nucleotides not matched to a gene: 5. Germline CDR1 and CDR2: WNHNN and SYGVQD (reference sequence). The CDR3 DNA is TGCGCCAGGACAGGGGACAGGGGGCCCCAGCATTTT. Protein sequence: CARTGDRGPQHF.

The chain uses TRBV11-2 and TRBJ2-3, with 10 nucleotides matching TRBD2. Trimming took 3 bases from V and 5 from J; bases not matched to a gene: 5. CDR1 is SGHAT, CDR2 FQNNGV, per germline. CDR3 length equals 15 residues. This chain's CDR3 is CASSFRTSGLDTQYF. For the CDR3, the DNA is TGTGCCAGCAGCTTCAGGACTAGCGGATTAGATACGCAGTATTTT. Drawing the rest from reference TRBV11-2 and TRBJ2-3, the complete variable domain is EAGVAQSPRYKIIEKRQSVAFWCNPISGHATLYWYQQILGQGPKLLIQFQNNGVVDDSQLPKDRFSAERLKGVDSTLKIQPAKLEDSAVYLCASSFRTSGLDTQYFGPGTRLTVL.

The chain carries TRBV5-1 and TRBJ2-5; 7 bases agree with TRBD2. The V gene's germline CDR1 is SGHRS and CDR2 YFSETQ. The CDR3 runs to 15 residues. Unmatched junction bases numbered 6, after V lost 4 bases and J lost 0 bases. DNA for the CDR3: TGCGCCAGCAGCCGAAACCTAGCGGACCAAGAGACCCAGTACTTC. This encodes CASSRNLADQETQYF.

In regard to this clonotype: This may stem from a read error, because a much larger clone lies one nucleotide away. The genes are TRBV6-2 or TRBV6-3 and TRBJ2-2; TRBD1 might be the D (7 bases). From germline, CDR1 is MNHEY and CDR2 SVGEGT. The V and J ends lost 5 bases and 5 bases respectively, with 18 bases between them. CDR3 length: 16 amino acids. CDR3 region: CASSGVDRDWTGELFF. The CDR3 region has the DNA TGTGCCAGCAGTGGAGTTGACAGGGACTGGACCGGGGAGCTGTTTTTT.

This clonotype was seen many times. This chain links TRBV7-2 with TRBJ2-2; D is uncertain. V lost 5 bases and J 3 bases, leaving 10 bases between the germline ends. The germline V gene encodes CDR1 SGHTA and CDR2 FQGNSA. The CDR3 totals 14 residues. The CDR3 nucleotides are TGTGCCAGCAGCCTTAAGGGCGACACCGGGGAGCTGTTTTTT. Translation: CASSLKGDTGELFF.

The chain uses TRBV19 and TRBJ2-1, with D possibly called TRBD1 or TRBD2 (6 bases each). Germline V CDR1 and CDR2: LNHDA, SQIVND (reference sequence). Deletions cut 10 bases from V and 4 bases from J, with 17 bases between. CDR3 length: 14 residues. CDR3: CATRRGEWYNEQFF. The CDR3 DNA reads TGTGCCACCCGGAGGGGGGAGTGGTACAATGAGCAGTTCTTC.

This clonotype was seen a handful of times. The J gene is TRBJ2-7, the V gene TRBV7-2, with TRBD2 matching 9 bases. V shed 1 base, J shed 4 bases, and the junction held 11 bases outside the gene matches. This CDR3 comprises 17 residues. Germline V gene lookup returns CDR1 SGHTA and CDR2 FQGNSA. For the CDR3, the DNA is TGTGCCAGCAGCTTAGGAGGCCCTTTAGCGGGAGCGTACGAGCAGTACTTC. It is translated as CASSLGGPLAGAYEQYF.

CDR3 nucleotide sequence: TGCAGTGCCCTAGCGCCGGGACTTAACACCGGGGAGCTGTTTTTT. Its protein is CSALAPGLNTGELFF. The chain couples TRBV20-1 to TRBJ2-2; a weak D match, TRBD2 (6 bases). V lost 6 bases, J lost 2 bases, and 16 bases lay in between. The CDR3 is made up of 15 amino acids. Germline V gene lookup returns CDR1 DFQATT and CDR2 SNEGSKA (reference sequence).

This clonotype was seen at least ten times. The rearrangement joins TRBV12-3 or TRBV12-4 to TRBJ2-7, with 8 nucleotides matching TRBD2. The CDR3 length is 17 residues. With 1 base clipped from V and 2 bases from J, the junction kept 10 bases outside the gene matches. The CDR3: CASSLGALARGAYEQYF. The CDR3 DNA follows: TGTGCCAGCAGTTTAGGGGCCCTAGCGCGGGGGGCCTACGAGCAGTACTTC.

V gene TRBV7-9 combines with J gene TRBJ1-1; TRBD1 is a possible D gene (6 bases). The CDR3 covers 13 residues. Germline V gene lookup returns CDR1 SEHNR and CDR2 FQNEAQ (reference sequence). The CDR3 DNA sequence: TGTGCAAGCGGGGGGGACATGAACACTGAAGCTTTCTTT. Protein: CASGGDMNTEAFF.

This clonotype has a handful of counts. J is TRBJ1-1 and V is TRBV9; D is uncertain. V was shortened by 1 base and J by 1 base, with 8 bases between the two germline ends. The V gene's germline CDR1 is SGDLS and CDR2 YYNGEE. The CDR3 runs 14 residues. In nucleotides, the CDR3 is TGTGCCAGCAGCGTACGCCCAGGGAACACTGAAGCTTTCTTT. It yields the protein CASSVRPGNTEAFF. Looking up the rest from reference TRBV9 and TRBJ1-1 gives the full variable domain: DSGVTQTPKHLITATGQRVTLRCSPRSGDLSVYWYQQSLDQGLQFLIQYYNGEERAKGNILERFSAQQFPDLHSELNLSSLELGDSALYFCASSVRPGNTEAFFGQGTRLTVV.

This clonotype was picked up a small number of times. The chain is built from TRBV20-1 and TRBJ1-5; perhaps TRBD1 as D (6 bases). V gave up 3 bases and J gave up 7 bases, with 13 bases separating them. Germline V gene lookup returns CDR1 DFQATT and CDR2 SNEGSKA (reference sequence). CDR3 length: 13 amino acids. CDR3 residues: CSARPGDGQPQHF. CDR3 in DNA: TGCAGTGCTAGGCCAGGGGATGGGCAGCCCCAGCATTTT.

This clonotype showed up just a few times. This chain connects TRBV6-1 to TRBJ1-2, with no clear D. Germline CDR1 and CDR2: MNHNS and SASEGT. Trimming removed 6 bases at V and 7 bases at J, with 15 bases between. CDR3 length equals 13 residues. The CDR3 protein is CASSRSTVVGYTF. DNA of the CDR3: TGTGCCAGCAGCCGATCTACCGTGGTTGGCTACACCTTC.

This clonotype was counted a few times. The rearrangement links TRBV27 to TRBJ2-7; no definite D call. V dropped 0 bases and J dropped 0 bases, with 6 bases sitting between them. The germline V gene has CDR1 MNHEY and CDR2 SMNVEV (reference sequence). The CDR3 has 14 amino acids. CDR3 in DNA: TGTGCCAGCAGTTTATCCGGGTACTCCTACGAGCAGTACTTC. This translates into CASSLSGYSYEQYF.

V usage is TRBV6-4 and J usage is TRBJ1-6, with TRBD1 matching over 9 bases. The CDR3 has 15 residues. The germline V gene has CDR1 MRHNA and CDR2 SNTAGT. The ends lost 5 bases at V and 8 bases at J; junction bases unmatched: 7. CDR3 DNA sequence: TGTGCCAGCAGTTACGACGGGACAGGGTATTCACCCCTCCACTTT. This translates into CASSYDGTGYSPLHF.